This TCR beta chain was recovered during a study of OX40 agonist ivuxolimab in advanced cancers. Study-level information: Patient treatment consisted of intravenous ivuxolimab administration every 2 weeks at 0.01 to 10 mg/kg. Having had anti-PD-1, anti-PD-L1 or anti-CTLA-4 therapy before was allowed, and about 42% had some.

Measured with immunoSEQ multiplex PCR; TCRdb has only the in-frame clones, and not every one. The profile shows approximately 60,000 clones, approximately 88% of them singletons. This TCR was sampled from an adult with an advanced solid tumor such as melanoma, head and neck, liver or kidney cancer. The specimen was CD4+ or CD8+ T cells sorted from blood, collected in a trial of the OX40 agonist ivuxolimab.

DNA for the CDR3: TGTGCCAGCAGCGTATATGGGGATTTCCCGAATGGCTACACCTTC. Its translation is CASSVYGDFPNGYTF. V is TRBV9 and J is TRBJ1-2; D gene uncertain. Germline CDR1 SGDLS, CDR2 YYNGEE. V gave up 1 base and J gave up 6 bases, with 16 bases separating them. The CDR3 loop spans 15 amino acids.